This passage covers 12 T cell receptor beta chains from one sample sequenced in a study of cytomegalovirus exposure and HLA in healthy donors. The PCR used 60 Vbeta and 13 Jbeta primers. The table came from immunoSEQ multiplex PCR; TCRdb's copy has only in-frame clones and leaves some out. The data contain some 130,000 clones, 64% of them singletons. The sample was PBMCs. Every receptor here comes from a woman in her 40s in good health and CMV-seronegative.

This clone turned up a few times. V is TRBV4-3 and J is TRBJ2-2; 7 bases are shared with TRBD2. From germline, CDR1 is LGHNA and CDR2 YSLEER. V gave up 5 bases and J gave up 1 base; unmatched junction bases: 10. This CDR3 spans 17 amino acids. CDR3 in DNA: TGCGCCAGCAGCGGCCCGAACCCGGGGGGGAACACCGGGGAGCTGTTTTTT. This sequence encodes CASSGPNPGGNTGELFF.

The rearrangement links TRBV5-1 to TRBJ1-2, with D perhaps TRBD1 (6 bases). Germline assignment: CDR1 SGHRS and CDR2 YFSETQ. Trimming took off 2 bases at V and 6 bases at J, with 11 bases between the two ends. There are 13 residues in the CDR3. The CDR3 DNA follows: TGCGCCAGCAGCTTAGACCCAGGGGATGGCTACACCTTC. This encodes CASSLDPGDGYTF. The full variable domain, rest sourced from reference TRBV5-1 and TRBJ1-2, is KAGVTQTPRYLIKTRGQQVTLSCSPISGHRSVSWYQQTPGQGLQFLFEYFSETQRNKGNFPGRFSGRQFSNSRSEMNVSTLELGDSALYLCASSLDPGDGYTFGSGTRLTVV.

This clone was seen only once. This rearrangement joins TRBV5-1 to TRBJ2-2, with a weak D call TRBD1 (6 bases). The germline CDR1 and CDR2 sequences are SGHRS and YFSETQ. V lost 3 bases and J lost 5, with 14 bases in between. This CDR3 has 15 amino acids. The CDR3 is CASSSDRGGTGELFF. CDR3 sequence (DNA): TGCGCCAGCAGCTCGGACAGAGGGGGAACCGGGGAGCTGTTTTTT.

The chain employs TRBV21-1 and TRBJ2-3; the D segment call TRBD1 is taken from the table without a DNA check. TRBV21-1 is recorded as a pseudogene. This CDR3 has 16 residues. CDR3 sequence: CASSTPAGGESDTQYF. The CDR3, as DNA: TGTGCCAGCAGCACTCCCGCAGGGGGCGAGTCAGATACGCAGTATTTT.

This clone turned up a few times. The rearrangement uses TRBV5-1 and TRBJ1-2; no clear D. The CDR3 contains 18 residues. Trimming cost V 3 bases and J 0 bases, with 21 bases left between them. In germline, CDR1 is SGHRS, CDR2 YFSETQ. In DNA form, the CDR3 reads TGCGCCAGCAGCTCCTCTTCTACGTACACGGGAACTAACTATGGCTACACCTTC. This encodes CASSSSSTYTGTNYGYTF.

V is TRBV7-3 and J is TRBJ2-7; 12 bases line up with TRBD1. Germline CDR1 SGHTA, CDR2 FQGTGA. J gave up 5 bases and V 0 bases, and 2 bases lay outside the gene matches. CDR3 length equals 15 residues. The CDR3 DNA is TGTGCCAGCAGCTTAACGGGACAGGGGGCCCACGAGCAGTACTTC. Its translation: CASSLTGQGAHEQYF.

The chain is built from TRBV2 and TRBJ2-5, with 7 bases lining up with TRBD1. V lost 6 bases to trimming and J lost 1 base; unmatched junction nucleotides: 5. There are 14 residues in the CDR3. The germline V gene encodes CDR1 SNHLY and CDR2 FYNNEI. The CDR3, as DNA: TGTGCCAGCAGGGTGACAGGGACCCAAGAGACCCAGTACTTC. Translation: CASRVTGTQETQYF.

CDR3 residues: CASSQGGRGKDTQYF. DNA of the CDR3: TGCGCCAGCAGCCAAGGTGGACGGGGGAAAGATACGCAGTATTTT. The rearrangement links TRBV4-1 to TRBJ2-3; D is perhaps TRBD2 (6 bases). This CDR3 comprises 15 residues. The germline V gene encodes CDR1 MGHRA and CDR2 YSYEKL. Trimming stripped 1 base from V and 5 bases from J, with 13 bases between.

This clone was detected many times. CDR3 sequence: CAIRPGQRQTYGYTF. DNA for the CDR3: TGTGCCATCAGACCTGGACAGAGGCAAACCTATGGCTACACCTTC. The genes are TRBV10-3 and TRBJ1-2, with TRBD1 as a possible D gene (6 bases). CDR3 length: 15 amino acids. V was pared by 6 bases and J by 4 bases, with 18 bases between. Per germline, CDR1 ENHRY and CDR2 SYGVKD.

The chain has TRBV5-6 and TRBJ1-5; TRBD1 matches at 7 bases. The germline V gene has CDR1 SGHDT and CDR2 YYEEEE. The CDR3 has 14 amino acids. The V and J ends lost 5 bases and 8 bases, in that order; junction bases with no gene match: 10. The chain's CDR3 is CASSVTGAREPQHF. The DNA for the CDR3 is TGTGCCAGCAGTGTTACAGGGGCGAGGGAGCCCCAGCATTTT.

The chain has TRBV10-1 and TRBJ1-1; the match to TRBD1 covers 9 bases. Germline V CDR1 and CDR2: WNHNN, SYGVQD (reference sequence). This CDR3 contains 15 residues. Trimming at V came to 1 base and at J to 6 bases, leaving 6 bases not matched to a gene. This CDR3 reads CASSEFPQGAAEAFF. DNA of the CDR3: TGCGCCAGCAGTGAGTTTCCACAGGGGGCCGCTGAAGCTTTCTTT.

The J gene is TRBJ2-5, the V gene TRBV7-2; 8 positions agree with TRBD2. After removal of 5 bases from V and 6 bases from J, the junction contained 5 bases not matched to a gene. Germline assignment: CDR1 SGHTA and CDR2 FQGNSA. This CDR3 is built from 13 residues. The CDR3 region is CASSREGGKTQYF. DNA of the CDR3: TGTGCCAGCAGCCGGGAGGGAGGAAAGACCCAGTACTTC.